This TCR beta chain was observed in a study of CD8+ T cells in alopecia areata. Overall study: It was roughly 7-11-week-old female C3H/HeJ mice that received skin from roughly 6-12-month-old C3H/HeJ graft donors with spontaneous alopecia. General study findings and limits: Sequence data from scalp samples additionally include resident alphabeta T cells of normal skin. Affected lesional scalp, above all in alopecia totalis/universalis, was more clonal than normal scalp.

Extracted RNA was reverse transcribed into cDNA, the sequencing template. Method: immunoSEQ multiplex PCR; TCRdb's copy keeps in-frame clones and lacks some. This sample carries 200,000 to 300,000 clones and no singletons, and about 1.1% goes to the top ten. With regard to this clone: Antigen unknown. Gene names are the mouse ones. The read ends 4 residues before the CDR3 terminus; that terminus is restored from the germline J gene.

Sorting relied on CD4, CD8alpha, NKG2D, NKG2ACE and other markers applied to pooled cutaneous lymph node cells. Germline V gives CDR1 FNHDT, CDR2 SITEND (reference sequence). The CDR3 spans 15 residues. V is TRBV19 and J is TRBJ2-5; 11 bases are shared with TRBD2. Sequencing input: CD4+ T cells sorted from a lymph node. The origin of this receptor is a C3H/HeJ mouse with alopecia areata. Mouse strain MHC haplotype: H2-k. The DNA read from the CDR3 is TGTGCCAGCAGTCCCCGGGACTGGGGGATGGAC. Translating gives CASSPRDWGMD. The entire CDR3 reads CASSPRDWGMDTQYF. The variable domain in full, completed from reference TRBV19 and TRBJ2-5, reads GGIITQTPKFLIGQEGQKLTLKCQQNFNHDTMYWYRQDSGKGLRLIYYSITENDLQKGDLSEGYDASREKKSSFSLTVTSAQKNEMAVFLCASSPRDWGMDTQYFGPGTRLLVL.